This TCR beta chain stems from a study of persistence of HIV-infected CD4 T cells (dated by TCRdb to the early 2020s). Looking at the study overall: The median time participants had been on suppressive ART was 8 to 9 years. Peripheral blood samples of up to roughly 180 mL were collected at multiple time points, except for two participants, who underwent leukapheresis at a single time point. Anti-CD3/anti-CD28 stimulation activated a higher proportion of cells, with a lower memory fraction, than antigen stimulation. CMV- and HIV-1 Gag-responding CD4+ T cells were isolated from ART-treated individuals so that antigen-driven clonal expansion of HIV-1-infected cells could be examined. TCRbeta sequencing assessed the clonality of all cells in each sorted population, while proviral sequencing assessed the clonality of infected cells. For the TCR cluster analysis across participants, 8 or 9 participants were included for CMV and over five participants for Gag. What the work shows at the level of the full study, not this receptor alone: Within the same sorted populations, TCR oligoclonality correlated with proviral oligoclonality. The study involved few individuals and tested only a limited range of antigens. Antigen-responding cells were enriched for degenerate expanded CDR3beta sequences, which suggests convergent selection of CD4+ responses to CMV and Gag. Because the TCR analyses were done in bulk, restricting them to just the rare CMV-responding cells that actually carried HIV-1 proviruses was not possible. Significantly lower TCRbeta richness was observed in CMV- and Gag-responding cells than in anti-CD3/anti-CD28-responding cells, and higher oligoclonality was observed in CMV-responding cells than in CD3/CD28-stimulated and Gag-responding cells.

Taken with the paper, the label for treatment or condition translates to: suppressive antiretroviral therapy. Cells were stimulated with anti-CD3/anti-CD28 magnetic beads as a nonspecific positive control representing the CD4+ T cell repertoire. CD4+ T cells that responded were sorted based on upregulation of both CD40 ligand and CD69. HIV-1-infected adults in whom suppressive ART had been started during chronic infection were enrolled as participants. Participants had undetectable plasma HIV-1 RNA below 50 copies/mL for at least 4 years. To be included, a participant needed positive CMV serology and a CD4+ T cell count above 400 cells/uL. Before stimulation, PBMCs were isolated using density centrifugation and then depleted of CD8+ T cells. Stimulation of CD8-depleted PBMCs was carried out for approximately 17 hours with anti-CD28/CD49d costimulation, CD40-blocking antibody and enfuvirtide, to prevent new infections. Sorting was done on either a Beckman Coulter MoFlo Legacy or an XDP sorter, and propidium iodide was used to exclude dead cells. Genomic DNA was extracted using the QIAamp DNA Mini Kit for samples with more than one million cells and using the Quick-DNA Microprep Kit for all other samples.

This clone was found once. This receptor's antigen is unknown. Qualities for individual bases were not recorded, and no much larger clone is one base off. The germline V gene (reference sequence) supplies CDR1 LNHDA and CDR2 SQIVND. Clipping removes 3 bases from V and 3 bases from J, with 3 as the unmatched junction base count. The CDR3 holds 15 amino acids from the cysteine to the phenylalanine. Only the CDR3 portion is preserved as DNA: 45 bases, with reading frame beginning at the first base. The immunoSEQ hsTCRB assay version 4, run in survey mode, was used to sequence TCRbeta repertoires from genomic DNA. Genomic DNA was diluted to 8.5 to 10 ng/uL, using up to about 1 ug per sample for TCRbeta sequencing. From the authors' description of their analysis: TCRbeta data analysis was done in ImmunoSeq Analyzer 3.0, and diversity was calculated on productive nucleotide rearrangements. Using the Immunarch R package, the improved Chao index served to estimate lower-bound TCR diversity and the Gini coefficient served to estimate clonality. Different nucleotide rearrangements encoding the same CDR3beta amino acid sequence were treated as distinct clonotypes. TCRbeta sequences significantly enriched in antigen-responding cells relative to anti-CD3/anti-CD28-activated cells were identified by differential abundance analysis. GLIPH2 clustered TCRs by predicted peptide-MHC specificity, both within individual participants and across merged participant data sets. TCRdb re-hosts the immuneACCESS table, in-frame sequences only. Its copies lack some clones; in the studies checked, an unresolved V gene accounts for under half of them, and the cause for the rest is not known. V and J calls plus clone size are reproduced from that table; the DNA served to infer D and trimming. Here the sample has 40,000 to 55,000 clones; 75% to 90% occur a single time. Together, the top ten hold 3% to 3.5% of the sample.

The specimen comprised CD4+ T cells sorted from PBMCs after approximately 20-hour stimulation, sampled from a patient who received antiretroviral therapy. Taken with the paper, the label for cell subset or site translates to: CD40L+CD69+ CD4 T cells responding to anti-CD3/anti-CD28 beads, representing the overall repertoire. The chain is made from TRBV19 and TRBJ1-5; 9 central nucleotides agree with TRBD1. The TCR comes from an adult woman with HIV who was CMV-seropositive. CDR3 protein: CASSIRDRVNQPQHF. The bases are TGTGCCAGTAGTATCCGGGACAGGGTCAATCAGCCCCAGCATTTT.